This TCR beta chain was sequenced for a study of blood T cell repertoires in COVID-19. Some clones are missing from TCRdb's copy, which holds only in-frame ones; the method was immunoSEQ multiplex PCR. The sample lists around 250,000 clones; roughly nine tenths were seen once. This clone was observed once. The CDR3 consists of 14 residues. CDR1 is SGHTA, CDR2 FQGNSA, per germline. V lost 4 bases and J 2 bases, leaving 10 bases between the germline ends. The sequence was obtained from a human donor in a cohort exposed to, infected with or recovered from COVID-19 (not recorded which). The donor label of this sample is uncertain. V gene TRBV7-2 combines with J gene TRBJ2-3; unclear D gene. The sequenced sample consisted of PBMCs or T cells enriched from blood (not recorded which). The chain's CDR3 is CASSSRSPTDTQYF. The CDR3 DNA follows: TGTGCCAGCAGCTCCCGAAGCCCCACAGATACGCAGTATTTT. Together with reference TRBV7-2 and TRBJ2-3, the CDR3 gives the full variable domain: GAGVSQSPSNKVTEKGKDVELRCDPISGHTALYWYRQSLGQGLEFLIYFQGNSAPDKSGLPSDRFSAERTGGSVSTLTIQRTQQEDSAVYLCASSSRSPTDTQYFGPGTRLTVL.